This TCR beta chain was sequenced for a study of identifying expanded T cells in peripheral blood (dated by TCRdb to about 2019). Study-level background: Separate aliquots of the same genomic DNA pool were sequenced to produce technical replicates, and four replicates were compared in pairs.

The paper's findings and limits, for the study overall: Between technical replicates the binomial model flagged about 1.1 differentially abundant clones, whereas over about 2 weeks the binomial model flagged about 15 and over approximately four weeks approximately 18. It was expected by the authors that biological variance in healthy repertoires might increase further over much longer intervals, such as months to years. Across all healthy-donor time intervals, the beta-binomial model significantly lowered both the number of clones called differentially abundant and the false-positive rate. In all healthy donors, the variance in clone template counts between samples taken around two weeks apart rose significantly as total template count increased.

From the cysteine through the phenylalanine, the CDR3 covers 22 amino acids. The read is trimmed to its CDR3 DNA, 66 bases read in frame from base 1. V lost 3 bases and J lost 1 base, and the count of bases not matched to a germline gene is 25. Looking up the germline V gene yields CDR1 KGHSH and CDR2 LQKENI. Concerning this clone itself: Its antigen has not been determined. The sample holds no much larger clone one base away, and base qualities are not on file.

During the collection period, no infections or other immune events were recorded for the healthy donors. Healthy-donor blood repertoires served as a training cohort to calibrate time-dependent variance in a beta-binomial model of T-cell clone differential abundance. There were roughly 10 healthy donors in the training cohort, of whom 3 were female and 7 were male. An age range of roughly 25 to 65 years, with an average of about 45 years, was recorded for the donors. Whole blood from each healthy donor was obtained from a commercial supplier and was collected at three time points roughly 13 days apart. Genomic DNA was extracted from unsorted whole blood for immunosequencing. TCRbeta CDR3 regions were profiled by bias-controlled multiplex PCR amplification of genomic DNA with the immunoSEQ Assay. In the source study's methods: The absolute abundance of each unique TCRbeta CDR3 region was quantified after sequences were collapsed and filtered. Differential abundance was assessed using a binomial (Fisher-equivalent) model and a beta-binomial model in which time-dependent variance fitted from healthy donors was added. Clones with fewer than 5 combined templates were excluded, and clones with Benjamini-Hochberg FDR below 0.01 were called differentially abundant. Beta-binomial variance was modeled as a function of total template count across the two samples using the form v = (b*log(k)+a)^2. Sourced from immuneACCESS, this table was stored by TCRdb with only in-frame sequences that have V and J called. A share of the clones is absent; for the studies checked, an unresolved V gene accounts for under half, and the remainder has no known explanation. V and J calls plus clone size are reproduced from that table; the DNA served to infer D and trimming. The sample records 120,000 or so clones, approximately 84% of which are singletons. The top ten clonotypes cover less than 4% of the sample.

The TCR was taken from a person aged 18 to 69 in good health. The chain joins TRBV18 to TRBJ1-2, and 8 bases in between align with TRBD1. The material sequenced was blood. The CDR3: CASSPRFRTTGTGLPINYGYTF. The DNA sequence is given as TGTGCCAGCTCACCCCGTTTCCGAACTACCGGGACAGGACTTCCTATTAACTATGGCTACACCTTC.